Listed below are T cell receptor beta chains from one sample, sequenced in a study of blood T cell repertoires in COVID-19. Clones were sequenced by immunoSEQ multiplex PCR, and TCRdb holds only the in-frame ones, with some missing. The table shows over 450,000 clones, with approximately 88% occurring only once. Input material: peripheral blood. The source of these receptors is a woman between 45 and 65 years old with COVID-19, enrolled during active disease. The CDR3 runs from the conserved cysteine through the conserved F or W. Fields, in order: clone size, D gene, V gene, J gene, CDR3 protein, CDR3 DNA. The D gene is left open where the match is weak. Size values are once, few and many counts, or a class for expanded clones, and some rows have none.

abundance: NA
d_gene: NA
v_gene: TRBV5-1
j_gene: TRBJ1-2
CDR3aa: CASSSQGGDGYTF
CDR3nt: TGCGCCAGCAGCTCCCAGGGTGGGGATGGCTACACCTTC

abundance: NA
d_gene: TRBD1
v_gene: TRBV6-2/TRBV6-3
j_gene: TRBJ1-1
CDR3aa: CASSYYRGGNTEAFF
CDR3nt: TGTGCCAGCAGTTATTACAGGGGAGGGAACACTGAAGCTTTCTTT

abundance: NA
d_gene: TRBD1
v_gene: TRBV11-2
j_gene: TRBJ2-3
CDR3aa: CASSLESRGDTQYF
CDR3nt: TGTGCCAGCAGCTTAGAGTCCAGGGGGGATACGCAGTATTTT

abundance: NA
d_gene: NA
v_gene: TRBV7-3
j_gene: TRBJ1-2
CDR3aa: CASSLEGTAGYTF
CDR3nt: TGTGCCAGCAGCTTAGAAGGAACAGCTGGCTACACCTTC

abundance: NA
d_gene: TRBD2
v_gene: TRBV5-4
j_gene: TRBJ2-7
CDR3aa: CASSPRGGGTISYEQYF
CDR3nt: TGTGCCAGCAGCCCCCGAGGTGGAGGGACTATATCCTACGAGCAGTACTTC

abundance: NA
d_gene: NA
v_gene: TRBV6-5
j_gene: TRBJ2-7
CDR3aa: CASSPERYYEQYF
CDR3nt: TGTGCCAGCTCTCCGGAGCGGTACTACGAGCAGTACTTC

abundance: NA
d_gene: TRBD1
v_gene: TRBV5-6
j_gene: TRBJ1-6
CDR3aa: CASSLAPGGESPLHF
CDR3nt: TGTGCCAGCAGCTTGGCGCCAGGGGGAGAGTCACCCCTCCACTTT

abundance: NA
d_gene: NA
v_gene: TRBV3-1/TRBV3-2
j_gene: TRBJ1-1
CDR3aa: CASSQGWGPTEAFF
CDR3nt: TGTGCCAGCAGCCAAGGGTGGGGGCCCACTGAAGCTTTCTTT

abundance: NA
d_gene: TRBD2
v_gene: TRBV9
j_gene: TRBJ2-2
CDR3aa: CASSPWTSGAGELFF
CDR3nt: TGTGCCAGCAGCCCCTGGACTAGCGGGGCCGGGGAGCTGTTTTTT

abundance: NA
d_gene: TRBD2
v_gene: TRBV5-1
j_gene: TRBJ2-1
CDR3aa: CASSHDSGTNEQFF
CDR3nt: TGCGCCAGCAGCCATGATAGCGGGACCAATGAGCAGTTCTTC

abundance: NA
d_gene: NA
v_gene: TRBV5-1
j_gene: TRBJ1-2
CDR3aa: CASSLVSESPPYGYTF
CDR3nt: TGCGCCAGCAGCTTGGTTTCCGAGTCTCCCCCCTATGGCTACACCTTC

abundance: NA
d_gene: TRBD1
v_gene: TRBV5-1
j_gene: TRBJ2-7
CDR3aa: CASSFGQGAIIYEQYF
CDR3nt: TGCGCCAGCAGCTTTGGACAGGGGGCAATTATCTACGAGCAGTACTTC

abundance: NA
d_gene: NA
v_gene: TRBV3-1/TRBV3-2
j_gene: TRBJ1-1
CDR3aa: CASSQEVGDAFF
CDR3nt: TGTGCCAGCAGCCAAGAGGTCGGGGATGCTTTCTTT

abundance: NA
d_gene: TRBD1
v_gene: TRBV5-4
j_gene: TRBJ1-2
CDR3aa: CASSFLRGQAVGGYTF
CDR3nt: TGTGCCAGCAGCTTTTTGAGGGGGCAGGCGGTTGGTGGCTACACCTTC

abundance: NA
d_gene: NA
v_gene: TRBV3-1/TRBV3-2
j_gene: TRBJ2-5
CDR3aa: CASSQVLGAQKETQYF
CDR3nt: TGTGCCAGCAGCCAAGTTCTGGGGGCGCAAAAAGAGACCCAGTACTTC

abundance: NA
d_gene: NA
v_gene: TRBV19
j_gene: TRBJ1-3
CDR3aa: CASSTGAAYTIYF
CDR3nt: TGTGCCAGCTCGACAGGCGCGGCGTACACCATATATTTT

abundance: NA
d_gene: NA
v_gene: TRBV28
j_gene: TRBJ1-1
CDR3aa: CASSLPSNTEAFF
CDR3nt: TGTGCCAGCAGTTTACCCTCCAACACTGAAGCTTTCTTT

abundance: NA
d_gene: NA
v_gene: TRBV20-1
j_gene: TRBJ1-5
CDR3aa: CSASPGVNQPQHF
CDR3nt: TGCAGTGCTAGTCCGGGGGTTAATCAGCCCCAGCATTTT

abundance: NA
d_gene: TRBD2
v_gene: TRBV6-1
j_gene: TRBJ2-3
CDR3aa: CASSEPSGGPRRTDTQYF
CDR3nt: TGTGCCAGCAGTGAACCTAGCGGGGGGCCGAGACGCACAGATACGCAGTATTTT

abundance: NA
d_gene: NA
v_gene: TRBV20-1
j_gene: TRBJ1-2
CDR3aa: CSASREGSYGYTF
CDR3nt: TGCAGTGCTAGTCGGGAGGGTAGCTATGGCTACACCTTC

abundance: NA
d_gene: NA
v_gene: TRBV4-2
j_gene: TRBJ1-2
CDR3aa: CASSRPHDRPNYGYTF
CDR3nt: TGTGCCAGCAGCCGTCCCCACGACAGGCCGAACTATGGCTACACCTTC

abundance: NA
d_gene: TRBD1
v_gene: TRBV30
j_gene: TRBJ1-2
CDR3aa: CAWSGTRQGFFGYTF
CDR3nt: TGTGCCTGGAGTGGGACCCGACAGGGGTTCTTCGGCTACACCTTC

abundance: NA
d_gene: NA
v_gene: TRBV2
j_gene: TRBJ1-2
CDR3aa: CASSTWGGYGYTF
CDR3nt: TGTGCCAGCAGTACATGGGGGGGGTATGGCTACACCTTC

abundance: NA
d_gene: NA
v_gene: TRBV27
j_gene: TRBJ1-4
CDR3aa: CASSPDAGAWGATNEKLFF
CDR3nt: TGTGCCAGCAGTCCAGACGCAGGAGCCTGGGGAGCAACTAATGAAAAACTGTTTTTT

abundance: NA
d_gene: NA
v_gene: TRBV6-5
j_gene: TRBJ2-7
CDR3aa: CASSYSGGRFEQYF
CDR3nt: TGTGCCAGCAGTTACTCGGGGGGGCGCTTCGAGCAGTACTTC

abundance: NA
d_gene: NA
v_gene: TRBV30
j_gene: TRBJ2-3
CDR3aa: CAWSVKGGGGTDTQYF
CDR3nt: TGTGCCTGGAGTGTAAAAGGGGGAGGGGGCACAGATACGCAGTATTTT

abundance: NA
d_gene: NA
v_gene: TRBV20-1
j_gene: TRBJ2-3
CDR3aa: CSASSEGGATDTQYF
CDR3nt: TGCAGTGCTAGTTCCGAGGGGGGGGCCACAGATACGCAGTATTTT

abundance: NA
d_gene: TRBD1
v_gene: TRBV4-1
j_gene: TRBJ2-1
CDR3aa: CASSQDQQGAAKQFF
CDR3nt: TGCGCCAGCAGCCAAGATCAACAGGGGGCGGCGAAGCAGTTCTTC

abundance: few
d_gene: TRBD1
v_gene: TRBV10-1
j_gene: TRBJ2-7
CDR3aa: CASSEWGQADEQYF
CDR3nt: TGCGCCAGCAGTGAGTGGGGACAGGCTGACGAGCAGTACTTC

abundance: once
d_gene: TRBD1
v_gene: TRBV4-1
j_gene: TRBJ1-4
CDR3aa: CASSHSEGQDEKLFF
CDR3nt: TGCGCCAGCAGCCATTCAGAAGGACAGGATGAAAAACTGTTTTTT

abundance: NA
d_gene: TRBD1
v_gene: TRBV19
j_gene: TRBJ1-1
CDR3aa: CASIGPGGSTEAFF
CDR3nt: TGTGCCAGCATCGGCCCAGGGGGGAGCACTGAAGCTTTCTTT

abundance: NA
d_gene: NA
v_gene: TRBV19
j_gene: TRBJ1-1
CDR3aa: CASTRGLNTEAFF
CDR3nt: TGTGCCAGTACTCGCGGGCTGAACACTGAAGCTTTCTTT

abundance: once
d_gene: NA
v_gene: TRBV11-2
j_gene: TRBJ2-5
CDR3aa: CASSPEGGGGGETQYF
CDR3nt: TGTGCCAGCAGCCCTGAGGGGGGCGGGGGAGGAGAGACCCAGTACTTC

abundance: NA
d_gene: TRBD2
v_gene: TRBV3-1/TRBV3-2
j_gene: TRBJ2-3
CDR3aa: CASSPGTSGGDTQYF
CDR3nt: TGTGCCAGCAGCCCTGGGACTAGCGGGGGGGATACGCAGTATTTT

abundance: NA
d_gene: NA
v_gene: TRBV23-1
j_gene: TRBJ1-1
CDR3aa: CASRTGQNTEAFF
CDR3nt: TGCGCCAGCAGAACGGGACAGAACACTGAAGCTTTCTTT

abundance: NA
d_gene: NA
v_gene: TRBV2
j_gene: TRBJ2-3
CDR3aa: CASKPQTYTDTQYF
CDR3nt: TGTGCCAGCAAGCCACAGACCTACACAGATACGCAGTATTTT

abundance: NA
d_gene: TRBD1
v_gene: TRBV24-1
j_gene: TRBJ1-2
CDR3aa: CATSDPDRGRGYTF
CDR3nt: TGTGCCACCAGTGACCCTGACAGGGGTAGAGGCTACACCTTC

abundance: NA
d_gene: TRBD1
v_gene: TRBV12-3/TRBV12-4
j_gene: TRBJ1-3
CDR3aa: CASGQVSGNTIYF
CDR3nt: TGTGCCAGCGGACAGGTCTCTGGAAACACCATATATTTT

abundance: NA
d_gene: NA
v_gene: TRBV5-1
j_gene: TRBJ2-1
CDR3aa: CASSLSQYNEQFF
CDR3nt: TGCGCCAGCAGCTTGAGCCAATACAATGAGCAGTTCTTC

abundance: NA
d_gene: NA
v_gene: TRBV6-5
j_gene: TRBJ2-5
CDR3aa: CASIGAYQETQYF
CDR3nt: TGTGCCAGCATCGGAGCATACCAAGAGACCCAGTACTTC

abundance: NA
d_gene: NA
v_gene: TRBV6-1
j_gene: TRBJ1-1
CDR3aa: CASSNIAEAFF
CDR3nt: TGTGCCAGCAGTAATATCGCTGAAGCTTTCTTT

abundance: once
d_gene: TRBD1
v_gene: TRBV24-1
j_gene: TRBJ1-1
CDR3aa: CATSDFQGQGVYPTEAFF
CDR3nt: TGTGCCACCAGTGATTTCCAAGGACAGGGTGTGTATCCCACTGAAGCTTTCTTT

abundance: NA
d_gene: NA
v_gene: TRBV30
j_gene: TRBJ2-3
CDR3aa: CACLPEGDTQYF
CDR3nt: TGTGCCTGCCTGCCAGAGGGAGATACGCAGTATTTT

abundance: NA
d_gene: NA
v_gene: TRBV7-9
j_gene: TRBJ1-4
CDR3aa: CASSTRGMGDEKLFF
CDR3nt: TGTGCCAGCAGCACTCGAGGGATGGGCGATGAAAAACTGTTTTTT

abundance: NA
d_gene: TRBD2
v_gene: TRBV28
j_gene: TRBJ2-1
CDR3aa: CASSTSGVSYNEQFF
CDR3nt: TGTGCCAGCAGCACTAGCGGGGTCTCCTACAATGAGCAGTTCTTC